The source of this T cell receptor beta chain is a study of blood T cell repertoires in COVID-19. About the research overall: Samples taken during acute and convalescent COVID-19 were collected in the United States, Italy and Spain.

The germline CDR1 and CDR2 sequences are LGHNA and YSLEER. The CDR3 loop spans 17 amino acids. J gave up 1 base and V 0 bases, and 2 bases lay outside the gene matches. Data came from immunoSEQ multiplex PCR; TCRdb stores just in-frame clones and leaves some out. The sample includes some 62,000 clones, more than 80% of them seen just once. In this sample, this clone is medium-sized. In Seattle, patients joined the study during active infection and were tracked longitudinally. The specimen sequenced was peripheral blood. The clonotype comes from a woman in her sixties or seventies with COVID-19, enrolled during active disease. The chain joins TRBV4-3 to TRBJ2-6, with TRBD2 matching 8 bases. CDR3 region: CASSQDPGGSGANVLTF. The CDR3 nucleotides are TGCGCCAGCAGCCAAGATCCGGGAGGGTCTGGGGCCAACGTCCTGACTTTC.